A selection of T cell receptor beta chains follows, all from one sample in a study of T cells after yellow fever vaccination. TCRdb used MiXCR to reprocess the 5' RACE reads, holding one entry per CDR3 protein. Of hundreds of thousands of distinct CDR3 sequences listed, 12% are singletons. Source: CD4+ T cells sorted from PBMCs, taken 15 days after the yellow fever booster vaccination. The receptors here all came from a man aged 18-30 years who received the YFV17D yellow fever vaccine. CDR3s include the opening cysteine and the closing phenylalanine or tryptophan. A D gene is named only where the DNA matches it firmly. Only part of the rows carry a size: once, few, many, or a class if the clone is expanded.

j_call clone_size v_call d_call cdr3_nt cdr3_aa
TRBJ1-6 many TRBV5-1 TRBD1 TGCGCCAGCAGCCCCGAAGGGGGCTTGAGTGCACCCCTCCACTTT CASSPEGGLSAPLHF
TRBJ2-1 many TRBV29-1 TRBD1 TGCAGCGTAGCCGACAGGGGGTCCTACAATGAGCAGTTCTTC CSVADRGSYNEQFF
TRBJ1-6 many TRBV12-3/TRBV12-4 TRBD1 TGTGCCAGCCGCAGGGGGTTCGATTCACCCCTCCACTTT CASRRGFDSPLHF
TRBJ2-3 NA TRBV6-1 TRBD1 TGTGCCAGCAGTCTTCTCGGACAGGGGTTAGATACGCAGTATTTT CASSLLGQGLDTQYF
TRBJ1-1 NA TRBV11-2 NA TGTGCCAGCAGCCTGACAGGTATTGAAGCTTTCTTT CASSLTGIEAFF
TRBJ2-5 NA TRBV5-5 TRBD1 TGTGCCAGCAGCTTGGAGGGACAGGGGGGATTGGAGACCCAGTACTTC CASSLEGQGGLETQYF
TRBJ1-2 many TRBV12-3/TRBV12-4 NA TGTGCCAGCAGTTACGGGGAGGCCTATGGCTACACCTTC CASSYGEAYGYTF
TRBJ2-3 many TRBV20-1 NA TGCAGTGCTAGGGCGGACTATAGTTTTGCAGATACGCAGTATTTT CSARADYSFADTQYF
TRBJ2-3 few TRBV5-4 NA TGTGCCAGCAGGCCTCGCGGGGGCGATACGCAGTATTTT CASRPRGGDTQYF
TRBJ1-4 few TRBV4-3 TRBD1 TGCGCCAGCAGCCATGGACAGGTAACGGATGAAAAACTGTTTTTT CASSHGQVTDEKLFF
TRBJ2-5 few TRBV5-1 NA TGCGCCAGCAGCCGGGACAACCGGGCTGAGGAGACCCAGTACTTC CASSRDNRAEETQYF
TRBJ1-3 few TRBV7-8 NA TGTGCCAGCAGCTTCTCCGGACTCCGGAAAGCTGGAAACACCATATATTTT CASSFSGLRKAGNTIYF
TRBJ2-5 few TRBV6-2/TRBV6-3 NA TGTGCCAGCACCCCGCGCGGGCAGGGCGAAGAGACCCAGTACTTC CASTPRGQGEETQYF
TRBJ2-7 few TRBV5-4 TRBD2 TGTGCCAGCAGCTTGGTGGGGACTAGGTACGAGCAGTACTTC CASSLVGTRYEQYF
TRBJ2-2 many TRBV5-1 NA TGCGCCAGCAGCCCTAGGGAGGTGAACACCGGGGAGCTGTTTTTT CASSPREVNTGELFF
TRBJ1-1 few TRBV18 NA TGTGCCAGCTCACCACAAGTCCGGCCTCAGGGGATCGGGACTGAAGCTTTCTTT CASSPQVRPQGIGTEAFF
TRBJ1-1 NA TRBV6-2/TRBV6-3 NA TGTGCCAGCACCCCAGACGGGAACACTGAAGCTTTCTTT CASTPDGNTEAFF
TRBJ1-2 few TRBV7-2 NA TGTGCCAGCAGCCCACACCAGGGATATGGCTACACCTTC CASSPHQGYGYTF
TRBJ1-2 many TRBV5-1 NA TGCGCCAGCAGCAACTTGGGATCGCCCGGGGGCTACACCTTC CASSNLGSPGGYTF
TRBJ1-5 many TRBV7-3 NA TGTGCCAGCAGCTTACGGAGAGGTCAGCCCCAGCATTTT CASSLRRGQPQHF
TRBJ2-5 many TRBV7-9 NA TGTGCCAGCAGCTTAAGACAGCAAGAGACCCAGTACTTC CASSLRQQETQYF
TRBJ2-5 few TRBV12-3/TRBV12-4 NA TGTGCCAGCAGTCCACGAAGGGCAGAGACCCAGTACTTC CASSPRRAETQYF
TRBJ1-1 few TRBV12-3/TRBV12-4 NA TGTGCCAGCAGTTTAGCGGAGGGGTTCGCTTTCTTT CASSLAEGFAFF